This is a list of T cell receptor beta chains from one sample in a study of T cell repertoires in cytomegalovirus infection. TCRdb fed the reads into MiXCR, producing one record per CDR3 protein. This table has around 710,000 distinct CDR3 sequences, 25% to 35% appearing once. These TCRs are of unknown antigen specificity. Material: cultured CD8+ T cells from PBMCs, obtained from culture after CMV antigen stimulation. The receptor source for this set is a human donor in good health (CMV status not recorded). Some clones in this sample may be carry-over from other donors' samples. Both conserved end residues are trimmed from each CDR3.

v_call	j_call	cdr3_aa
TRBV6-1	TRBJ1-2	ASRETRSLLNYGYT
TRBV6-6	TRBJ2-5	ASSYFLSPQSETQY
TRBV7-9	TRBJ1-1	ASSLLGLNGQVMVTEAF
TRBV12-3/TRBV12-4	TRBJ2-1	ASSLLAQGGYNEQF
TRBV27	TRBJ1-1	ASTPGTGGTEAF
TRBV5-5	TRBJ2-2	ASSLGALGPGELF
TRBV20-1	TRBJ1-6	SAKRRVSRTSGNSPLH
TRBV12-3/TRBV12-4	TRBJ2-2	ASSLYEPNTGELF
TRBV5-3	TRBJ2-2	ASSFNRAGELF
TRBV7-6	TRBJ1-5	ASSFGEGYNQPQH
TRBV7-2	TRBJ2-2	ASSQGGGGLAGRAGELF
TRBV6-2/TRBV6-3	TRBJ1-1	ASSYVQGITEAF
TRBV7-3	TRBJ1-6	ASSRTGQGGSPLH
TRBV20-1	TRBJ2-7	SAPHQGNPYEQY
TRBV14	TRBJ2-2	ASSPGTGGIGELF
TRBV7-9	TRBJ2-1	ASSLDRDLYNEQF
TRBV27	TRBJ1-5	ASSSTGSNQPQH
TRBV6-6	TRBJ1-5	ASSYLWDQPQH
TRBV27	TRBJ2-7	ASSFRGQGLYEQY
TRBV7-9	TRBJ2-3	ASSLARGGAAGTDTQY
TRBV11-2	TRBJ2-7	ASSPRHEQY
TRBV20-1	TRBJ1-5	SARDGWDRNQPQH
TRBV7-9	TRBJ1-2	ASSLGLDYGYT
TRBV27	TRBJ1-1	ASSYPGGGTEAF
TRBV6-5	TRBJ1-2	ASSYSDHYT
TRBV4-2	TRBJ2-7	ASSQDDSLIASYEQY
TRBV7-6	TRBJ2-5	ASSGYSGQRETQY
TRBV5-6	TRBJ2-1	ASSLDGTGGFDEQF
TRBV6-1	TRBJ2-7	ASTLRAGQGTYEQY